Included here is one T cell receptor (beta chain) sequence, with context. This clone's antigen is unknown. These data come from a study of T cells in severe cutaneous drug reactions (dated by TCRdb to between 2018 and 2021). The study in broad terms: Patients were recruited between the early 2010s and the late 2010s from Taiwan, Thailand and a European registry network. Enrollment was limited to patients whose SJS/TEN or DRESS diagnosis was probable or definite according to RegiSCAR criteria. The Naranjo algorithm and the ALDEN drug causality algorithm were used to assign the culprit drug. To build the libraries, iRepertoire multiplex PCR was used, and the authors pointed to a comparison in which iRepertoire and 5' RACE methods, with or without UMI, captured abundant clonotypes similarly. Bulk TCR sequencing was combined with single-cell sequencing, quantitative PCR validation, functional assays and transgenic mouse experiments. Biological samples, such as blister fluids/cells and PBMC, were collected from patients during the acute or recovery stage.

As encoded in the germline V gene, CDR1 is SQVTM while CDR2 is ANQGSEA. Its CDR3 holds 13 amino acids, cysteine through phenylalanine. The protein alone is recorded here. Library preparation used the iRepertoire multiplex PCR system with TCR subtype-specific primers for both bulk and single-cell sequencing. Bulk TCR beta libraries were generated by multiplex PCR with primers targeting V, D and J gene regions. Roughly 95-550 ng of RNA per sample served as input for bulk TCR library preparation. An Illumina MiSeq was used to sequence bulk TCR beta amplicons. Processing in the source paper ran as follows. Sample misassignments and low-quality sequencing reads were filtered out during quality control steps. CDR3 was defined as the amino acids between the V-gene Y[YFLI]C motif and the J-segment [FW]GXGT motif. The IMGT database was followed for TRBV and TRBJ gene assignments and CDR3 clonotypes. TRBV expression in each sample was normalized to the mean of the same gene in PBMC from roughly 47 healthy donors. The reads underwent TCRdb reprocessing, giving one record for each CDR3 protein sequence and no DNA. The V and J calls here are based on TCRdb, not the publication. This sample's table lists 9,500 or so distinct CDR3 sequences. The ten largest account for approximately 20% of the sample.

The study at large found these results: Although undetectable or scarce in tolerant-control and healthy-donor PBMC, a public TCRbeta CDR3 was found in all seven CBZ-SJS/TEN blister samples, at a mean of roughly 15%. TRBV12-4 usage was strongly increased in CBZ-SJS/TEN patients, averaging roughly 35% in blister cells and around 4.8% in PBMC. According to the authors, further study is still needed to determine whether the public TCR generalizes to SJS/TEN caused by other drugs.

Sequencing was performed on donors who were patients with carbamazepine-induced Stevens-Johnson syndrome or toxic epidermal necrolysis (CBZ-SJS/TEN). Patients with drug-induced severe cutaneous adverse reactions had T cell receptor repertoires profiled by next-generation sequencing to look for drug-specific clonotypes. RNA was isolated either from blister cells of skin lesions or from peripheral blood mononuclear cells. The chain is made from TRBV29-1 and TRBJ1-1. The source is a human donor with Stevens-Johnson syndrome, a severe cutaneous drug reaction. Sequencing input: cells from a skin blister. This specimen's cell subset or site label, interpreted: unsorted cells from skin lesion blisters. This receptor has the CDR3 CSVARDRNTEAFF. This CDR3, with the reference TRBV29-1 and TRBJ1-1 proteins standing in past its ends, gives the full variable domain SAVISQKPSRDICQRGTSLTIQCQVDSQVTMMFWYRQQPGQSLTLIATANQGSEATYESGFVIDKFPISRPNLTFSTLTVSNMSPEDSSIYLCSVARDRNTEAFFGQGTRLTVV.